This T cell receptor (beta chain) was recovered during a study of identifying expanded T cells in peripheral blood. Findings of the study overall: Across healthy donors, higher total template counts meant significantly greater approximately 2-week count variance. Approximately 1.1 clones differed between technical replicates, versus approximately 16 and 19 over time.

Produced via immunoSEQ multiplex PCR; TCRdb's table is partial and in-frame only. The sample has under 85,000 clones, roughly 84% seen once. The CDR3 length is 14 residues. Germline V gene data show CDR1 as SGHRS and CDR2 as YFSETQ. V lost 0 bases and J 5 bases, leaving 11 bases between the germline ends. As concerns this clone: As yet, its antigen is unknown.

No infections or other immune events were documented during collection. The sequenced material came from blood. The chain combines TRBV5-1 with TRBJ1-1, with D perhaps TRBD1 (6 bases). The receptor comes from a person aged 18 to 69 in good health. CDR3 sequence reads: CASSLGRGDTEAFF. The CDR3 DNA reads as TGCGCCAGCAGCTTGGGCAGGGGCGATACTGAAGCTTTCTTT.